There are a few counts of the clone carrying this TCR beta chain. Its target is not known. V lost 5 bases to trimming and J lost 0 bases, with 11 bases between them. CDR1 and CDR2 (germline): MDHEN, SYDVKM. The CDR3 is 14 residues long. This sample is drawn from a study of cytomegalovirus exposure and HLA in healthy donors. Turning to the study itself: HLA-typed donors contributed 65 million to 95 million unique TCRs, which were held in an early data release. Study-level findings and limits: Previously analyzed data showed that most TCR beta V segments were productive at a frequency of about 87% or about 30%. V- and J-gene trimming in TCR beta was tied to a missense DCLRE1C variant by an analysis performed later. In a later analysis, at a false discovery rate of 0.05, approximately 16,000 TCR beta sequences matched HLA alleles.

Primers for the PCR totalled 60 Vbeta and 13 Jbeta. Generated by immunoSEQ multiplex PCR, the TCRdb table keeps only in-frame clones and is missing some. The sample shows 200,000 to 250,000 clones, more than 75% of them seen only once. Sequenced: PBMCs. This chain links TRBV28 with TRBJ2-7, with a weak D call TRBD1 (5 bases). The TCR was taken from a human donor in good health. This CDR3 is CASSRTPNSYEQYF. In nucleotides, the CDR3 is TGTGCCAGCAGTAGGACACCCAACTCCTACGAGCAGTACTTC.